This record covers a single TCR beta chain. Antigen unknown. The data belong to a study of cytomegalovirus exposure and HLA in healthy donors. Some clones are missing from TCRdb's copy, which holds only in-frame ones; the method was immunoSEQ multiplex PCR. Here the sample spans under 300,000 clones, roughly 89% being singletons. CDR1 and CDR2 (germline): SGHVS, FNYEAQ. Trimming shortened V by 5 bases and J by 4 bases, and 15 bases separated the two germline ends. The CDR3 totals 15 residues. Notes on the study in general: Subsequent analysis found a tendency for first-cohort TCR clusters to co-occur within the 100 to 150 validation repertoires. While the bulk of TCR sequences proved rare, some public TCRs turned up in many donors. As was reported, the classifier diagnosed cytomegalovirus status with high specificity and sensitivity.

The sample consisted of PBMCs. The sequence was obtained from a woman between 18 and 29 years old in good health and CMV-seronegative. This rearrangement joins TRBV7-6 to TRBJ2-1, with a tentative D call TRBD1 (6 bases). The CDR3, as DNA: TGTGCCAGCAGCCCGCCGGGACACCAATACAATGAGCAGTTCTTC. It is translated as CASSPPGHQYNEQFF.